This T cell receptor (beta chain) was captured by sequencing in a study of T cells in tumors after PD-1 blockade. About the study: A subset received ongoing vismodegib 150 mg daily alongside anti-PD-1 therapy. Mean per blood sample: 113,528 templates (24,679-257,772), around 38,000 unique clonotypes.

Regarding the study as a whole: Blood contained about 40% of the tumor's TCR clonotypes.

V was clipped by 4 bases and J by 2 bases, with 12 bases between them. Looked up from germline, CDR1 is LNHDA and CDR2 is SQIVND (reference sequence). This CDR3 spans 14 amino acids. With regard to this clone: What it binds is unknown.

Sequencing was performed with immunoSEQ multiplex PCR; in TCRdb, only in-frame clones are kept and a portion is missing. Of more than 40,000 clones in the sample, roughly 80% were seen once. The specimen comprised PBMCs, sampled before anti-PD-1 treatment. The TCR comes from a human donor with basal cell carcinoma. This chain joins TRBV19 and TRBJ2-7, with D possibly matching TRBD1 (6 bases). The CDR3 loop reads CASSTGTRTYEQYF. For the CDR3, the DNA is TGTGCCAGTAGTACCGGGACAAGAACCTACGAGCAGTACTTC.